A single sample gave rise to the 25 T cell receptor beta chains below, sequenced in a study of identical twins. Each CDR3 protein is one row after TCRdb ran MiXCR on the 5' RACE reads. The sample shows over 550,000 distinct CDR3 sequences, just over 7% of them seen only once. This same sample was also taken into another study, of yellow fever vaccine responses in identical twins.

What was sequenced was PBMCs. The source is a woman aged 18-29 years in good health.

This clonotype showed up just a few times. The chain combines TRBV7-9 with TRBJ2-5; TRBD1 aligns across 8 bases. CDR1 and CDR2 (germline): SEHNR, FQNEAQ (reference sequence). Trimming at V came to 4 bases and at J to 5 bases, leaving 12 bases not matched to a gene. The CDR3 has 16 amino acids. DNA for the CDR3: TGTGCCAGCAGCTCCGGACAGGGTTTGGTCGGGGAGACCCAGTACTTC. Protein sequence: CASSSGQGLVGETQYF. Supplemented by reference TRBV7-9 and TRBJ2-5, the full variable domain reads DTGVSQNPRHKITKRGQNVTFRCDPISEHNRLYWYRQTLGQGPEFLTYFQNEAQLEKSRLLSDRFSAERPKGSFSTLEIQRTEQGDSAMYLCASSSGQGLVGETQYFGPGTRLLVL.

The chain recombines TRBV6-5 with TRBJ2-5; TRBD1 or TRBD2 may be the D gene (6 bases each). This CDR3 is built from 17 residues. Trimming shortened V by 2 bases and J by 2 bases, and 18 bases separated the two germline ends. Per germline, CDR1 MNHEY and CDR2 SVGAGI. This CDR3 reads CASSYQGGGSLQETQYF. In DNA form, the CDR3 reads TGTGCCAGCAGTTACCAAGGAGGGGGGAGCCTACAAGAGACCCAGTACTTC.

This sequence joins TRBV29-1 and TRBJ2-7; D remains unclear. Trimming removed 5 bases from V and 5 bases from J, with 13 bases in between. Germline-derived CDR1 and CDR2 are SQVTM and ANQGSEA. This CDR3 is 12 amino acids long. The CDR3 bases are TGCAGCGTTATTACTATGGCGAACGAGCAGTACTTC. It specifies CSVITMANEQYF.

CDR3 DNA sequence: TGTGCCAGCAGCCCCCCGGGACTAGCCGATTACGAGCAGTACTTC. It specifies CASSPPGLADYEQYF. The chain joins TRBV12-3 or TRBV12-4 to TRBJ2-7; 9 bases match TRBD2. The CDR3 extends over 15 amino acids. The J segment lost 4 bases and the V segment lost 6 bases, leaving 10 bases of the junction unmatched.

This clonotype was seen many times. The chain has TRBV29-1 and TRBJ1-2, with a tentative D call TRBD1 (6 bases). Between the trimmed V and J ends, which lost 2 bases and 0 bases, there was a span of 16 bases. The germline V gene encodes CDR1 SQVTM and CDR2 ANQGSEA. The CDR3 is made up of 16 amino acids. CDR3 in amino acids: CSVEMTGGQANYGYTF. CDR3 nucleotide sequence: TGCAGCGTTGAAATGACGGGGGGACAAGCTAACTATGGCTACACCTTC. Complete variable domain (other parts from reference TRBV29-1 and TRBJ1-2): SAVISQKPSRDICQRGTSLTIQCQVDSQVTMMFWYRQQPGQSLTLIATANQGSEATYESGFVIDKFPISRPNLTFSTLTVSNMSPEDSSIYLCSVEMTGGQANYGYTFGSGTRLTVV.

This clonotype was observed many times. V and J are TRBV7-9 and TRBJ2-4; D assignment may be TRBD1 or TRBD2 (5 bases each). V was trimmed by 5 bases and J by 7 bases, leaving 15 bases between them. The CDR3 is made up of 14 amino acids. From germline, CDR1 is SEHNR and CDR2 FQNEAQ (reference sequence). The CDR3 loop is CASSPMGDLNIQYF. In DNA form, the CDR3 reads TGTGCCAGCAGCCCCATGGGGGACCTGAACATTCAGTACTTC.

The chain recombines TRBV12-3 or TRBV12-4 with TRBJ1-5; the D gene is possibly TRBD1 (5 bases). Trimming took off 5 bases at V and 4 bases at J, with 9 bases between the two ends. CDR3 length: 13 amino acids. CDR3 nucleotide sequence: TGTGCCAGCAGTACAGGTAGAAATCAGCCCCAGCATTTT. This sequence encodes CASSTGRNQPQHF.

The CDR3 region is CASSLVRDRYTGELFF. In DNA form, the CDR3 reads TGTGCCAGCAGCTTAGTCCGTGACCGCTACACCGGGGAGCTGTTTTTT. J is TRBJ2-2 and V is TRBV7-6; D unresolved. CDR3 length equals 16 residues. Germline V gene sequence: CDR1 SGHVS, CDR2 FNYEAQ. V lost 1 base and J lost 3, with 12 bases in between.

This chain connects TRBV2 to TRBJ1-4; 8 bases align to TRBD1. The CDR3 covers 16 residues. The germline CDR1 and CDR2 sequences are SNHLY and FYNNEI. The junction had 10 bases not matched to a gene; V was cut back by 5 bases and J by 5 bases. Written as DNA, the CDR3 is TGTGCCAGCAGTCTAACAGGGGGATTAGTGAATGAAAAACTGTTTTTT. It specifies CASSLTGGLVNEKLFF.

This clonotype was detected ten times or more. This rearrangement joins TRBV11-2 to TRBJ2-5; D is uncertain. The CDR3 loop spans 14 amino acids. Germline V gene data show CDR1 as SGHAT and CDR2 as FQNNGV. V lost 1 base and J lost 6, with 12 bases in between. CDR3 loop: CASSLAIVDKTQYF. The DNA of the CDR3 is TGTGCCAGCAGCTTAGCTATTGTGGATAAGACCCAGTACTTC.

The chain couples TRBV10-3 to TRBJ2-5, with a possible D match to TRBD1 (5 bases). The CDR3 is 13 amino acids. V was cut by 2 bases and J by 9 bases, with 13 bases left in between. Per the germline V gene, CDR1 is ENHRY and CDR2 is SYGVKD. The CDR3 spells CAISETNKGAQYF. CDR3 DNA: TGTGCCATCAGTGAGACGAATAAAGGGGCCCAGTACTTC.

The rearrangement links TRBV20-1 to TRBJ2-7; 7 bases agree with TRBD2. CDR3 size: 15 residues. V shed 0 bases, J shed 0 bases, and the junction held 5 bases outside the gene matches. The germline CDR1 and CDR2 sequences are DFQATT and SNEGSKA (reference sequence). The CDR3 reads CSAREGGTASYEQYF. The CDR3 DNA is TGCAGTGCTAGAGAGGGGGGGACCGCCTCCTACGAGCAGTACTTC.

With regard to this clonotype: The junction and the germline gene differ at one end; a read error may be behind it. The chain carries TRBV12-3 or TRBV12-4 and TRBJ2-3, with D possibly called TRBD1 or TRBD2 (5 bases each). The CDR3 length is 11 residues. The CDR3 DNA is TGTGCCAGCAGTTCCCGGGACCGAGGTTACTTT. This translates into CASSSRDRGYF.

V is TRBV12-3 or TRBV12-4 and J is TRBJ2-1, with D unresolved. Trimming took off 7 bases at V and 5 bases at J, with 18 bases between the two ends. The CDR3 is 15 amino acids. CDR3 amino acids: CASTKDVGTNNEQFF. CDR3 in DNA: TGTGCCAGCACCAAAGACGTCGGCACTAACAATGAGCAGTTCTTC.

This clonotype has a count of ten or more. CDR3 sequence: CATSRDISSGRDEQFF. In DNA form, the CDR3 reads TGTGCCACCAGCAGAGATATCTCTAGCGGGAGGGATGAGCAGTTCTTC. The V call is TRBV15, the J call TRBJ2-1, with 12 bases that match TRBD2. This CDR3 is 16 amino acids long. J was trimmed by 8 bases and V by 0 bases; bases with no gene match: 5. The germline gives CDR1 LNHNV, CDR2 YYDKDF (reference sequence).

At least ten counts were recorded for this clonotype. The V and J genes are TRBV29-1 and TRBJ1-5; the D gene is possibly TRBD1 (5 bases). The V gene lost 6 bases and the J gene lost 3 bases, with 15 bases spanning the gap. This CDR3 has 14 amino acids. Germline values: CDR1 SQVTM, CDR2 ANQGSEA. DNA of the CDR3: TGCAGCGTGAGGGGAGGGGATATCAATCAGCCCCAGCATTTT. Translating it yields CSVRGGDINQPQHF.

The CDR3 nucleotides read TGTGCCAGCAGCCAAGGGGCGCTGACAGGGAAAGACGGCTACACCTTC. It translates to CASSQGALTGKDGYTF. This chain links TRBV4-2 with TRBJ1-2; 7 bases agree with TRBD1. The CDR3 loop spans 16 amino acids. CDR1 LGHNA and CDR2 YNFKEQ come from the germline V gene. Unmatched junction bases numbered 13, after V lost 1 base and J lost 8 bases.

The gene calls are TRBV5-5 and TRBJ2-1; a weak D match, TRBD2 (5 bases). Trimming removed 0 bases from V and 6 bases from J, with 13 bases in between. Germline V CDR1 and CDR2: SGHKS, YYEKEE (reference sequence). The CDR3 has 15 residues. The CDR3 DNA reads TGTGCCAGCAGCTTGGGGGCAGGAGGAGGCAATGAGCAGTTCTTC. Protein sequence: CASSLGAGGGNEQFF.

The table lists this clonotype with a few counts. V gene TRBV20-1 combines with J gene TRBJ2-7; D call uncertain. The CDR3 is made up of 13 amino acids. Germline CDR1 DFQATT, CDR2 SNEGSKA (reference sequence). Between the trimmed V and J ends, which lost 4 bases and 2 bases, there was a span of 12 bases. CDR3 amino acids: CSAIEGSTYEQYF. CDR3 DNA: TGCAGTGCTATTGAAGGGTCGACCTACGAGCAGTACTTC.

V usage is TRBV28 and J usage is TRBJ1-5; D remains ambiguous. The germline gives CDR1 MDHEN, CDR2 SYDVKM. The germline V and J ends were trimmed by 4 bases and 5 bases, with 9 bases remaining between them. The CDR3 spans 13 residues. The CDR3 is CASSSIMDQPQHF. The CDR3 region has the DNA TGTGCCAGCAGTTCAATCATGGATCAGCCCCAGCATTTT.

This clonotype has just a few counts. The chain recombines TRBV11-2 with TRBJ1-1; no reliable D call. Germline values: CDR1 SGHAT, CDR2 FQNNGV. CDR3 length equals 13 residues. The V end lost 1 base, the J end lost 7 bases, and 10 bases lay between the germline ends. CDR3 sequence: CASSLGAAYEAFF. CDR3 bases: TGTGCCAGCAGCTTAGGGGCAGCCTATGAAGCTTTCTTT. Full variable domain (outside the CDR3, taken from reference TRBV11-2 and TRBJ1-1): EAGVAQSPRYKIIEKRQSVAFWCNPISGHATLYWYQQILGQGPKLLIQFQNNGVVDDSQLPKDRFSAERLKGVDSTLKIQPAKLEDSAVYLCASSLGAAYEAFFGQGTRLTVV.

The rearrangement links TRBV20-1 to TRBJ1-2, with D perhaps TRBD1 (5 bases). In germline, CDR1 is DFQATT, CDR2 SNEGSKA (reference sequence). V was clipped by 0 bases and J by 8 bases, with 16 bases between them. The length of the CDR3 is 14 residues. The CDR3 coding sequence is TGCAGTGCTAGAGACGGCCAGGGTATCTGGGGCTACACCTTC. It encodes CSARDGQGIWGYTF.

The chain is built from TRBV4-1 and TRBJ2-7; possibly TRBD2 for D (6 bases). The CDR3 is 16 amino acids. V lost 1 base, J lost 2 bases, and 15 bases lay in between. Germline V gene lookup returns CDR1 MGHRA and CDR2 YSYEKL. The CDR3 coding sequence is TGCGCCAGCAGCCAAGCAAACGTGGGAGGCCCCTACGAGCAGTACTTC. Its protein is CASSQANVGGPYEQYF.

This clonotype was found a few times. V usage is TRBV20-1 and J usage is TRBJ2-1; 9 positions match TRBD1. Germline CDR1 reads DFQATT; CDR2 reads SNEGSKA (reference sequence). Unmatched junction bases numbered 9, after V lost 3 bases and J lost 6 bases. This CDR3 is 15 amino acids long. Here the CDR3 reads CSASGTGTGFNEQFF. The CDR3 DNA sequence: TGCAGTGCTAGTGGAACCGGGACAGGGTTCAATGAGCAGTTCTTC.

The table lists this clonotype with a few counts. The genes are TRBV4-2 and TRBJ1-3; D not resolved. Germline assignment: CDR1 LGHNA and CDR2 YNFKEQ. This CDR3 has 16 residues. V lost 1 base to trimming and J lost 0 bases, with 10 bases between them. The chain's CDR3 is CASSQASAASGNTIYF. The CDR3 DNA is TGTGCCAGCAGCCAAGCTTCCGCGGCCTCTGGAAACACCATATATTTT.